Included here is one T cell receptor beta chain sequence, with context. The source of the sample is a study of T cell responses to AZD1222 COVID-19 vaccine. Deletions cut 8 bases from V and 4 bases from J, with 17 bases between. The CDR3 is made up of 14 amino acids. Germline-derived CDR1 and CDR2 are MDHEN and SYDVKM. Assay: immunoSEQ multiplex PCR; the TCRdb copy retains only in-frame clones and omits some. The table includes approximately 140,000 clones, about 90% detected once. The sequence came from an adult who received the MenACWY meningococcal vaccine as a control. This chain links TRBV28 with TRBJ1-2; D remains unclear. This specimen consisted of peripheral blood, obtained 28 days after the second dose of the MenACWY control vaccine. As DNA, the CDR3 is TGTGCCAGCGGTGGGTCAGGAGGAGGCTATGGCTACACCTTC. It specifies CASGGSGGGYGYTF.